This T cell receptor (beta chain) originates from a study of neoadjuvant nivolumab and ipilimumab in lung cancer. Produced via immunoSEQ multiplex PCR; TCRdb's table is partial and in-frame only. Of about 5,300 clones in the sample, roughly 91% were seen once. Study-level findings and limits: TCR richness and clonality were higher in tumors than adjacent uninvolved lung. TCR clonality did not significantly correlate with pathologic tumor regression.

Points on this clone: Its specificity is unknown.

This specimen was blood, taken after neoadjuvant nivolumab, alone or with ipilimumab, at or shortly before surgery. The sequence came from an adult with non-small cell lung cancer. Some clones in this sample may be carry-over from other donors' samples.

CDR3 sequence: CASSAGRANTEAFF. DNA of the CDR3: TGTGCCAGCAGCGCTGGACGGGCGAACACTGAAGCTTTCTTT. The chain recombines TRBV7-2 with TRBJ1-1; D not certain. CDR1 SGHTA and CDR2 FQGNSA come from the germline V gene. V was pared by 5 bases and J by 1 base, with 11 bases between. This CDR3 contains 14 residues.